The sequence of this TCR beta chain was determined in a study of blood T cell repertoires in COVID-19. Across the whole study: COVID-19 samples, acute and convalescent, were from the United States, Italy and Spain. From T cells, B-cell-depleted T cells, or PBMCs came the material, which was cDNA or gDNA.

As originally analysed: Reference gene primer amplification gave nucleated cell count estimates. Using immunoSEQ multiplex PCR, the repertoire was profiled, and TCRdb retains in-frame clones only, with some absent. V and J calls plus clone size are reproduced from that table; the DNA served to infer D and trimming. The sample carries 50,000 to 55,000 clones, more than 80% recorded once. The CDR3 contains 14 residues. V lost 6 bases and J 0 bases, leaving 9 bases between the germline ends. Germline CDR1 is PRHDT and CDR2 is FYEKMQ (reference sequence). The receptor's source is a man older than 75 with acute or convalescent COVID-19. Sequencing input: peripheral blood. V gene TRBV13 combines with J gene TRBJ2-1; D is unresolved. The CDR3 DNA is TGTGCCAGCAGGCGGTGGAGCTCCTACAATGAGCAGTTCTTC. The encoded protein is CASRRWSSYNEQFF.